This T cell receptor beta chain is from a study of CD8 T cells in ankylosing spondylitis. TCRdb reanalysed the 5' RACE reads using MiXCR and keeps one entry per CDR3 protein. The sample lists over 30,000 distinct CDR3 sequences, over 10% occurring once. The CDR3 covers 14 residues. V was shortened by 6 bases and J by 2 bases, with 14 bases between the two germline ends. Germline V lookup: CDR1 MGHDK, CDR2 SYGVNS. The chain carries TRBV25-1 and TRBJ2-7; D not certain. The clonotype originates from a male donor with ankylosing spondylitis. Material: synovial fluid, either unsorted or a sorted T cell fraction (not recorded which). The CDR3 sequence: CASSPPGFPYEQYF. The DNA of the CDR3 is TGTGCCAGCAGCCCTCCGGGCTTCCCCTACGAGCAGTACTTC.